This passage covers 14 T cell receptor beta chains from one sample sequenced in a study of blood T cell repertoires in COVID-19. Produced via immunoSEQ multiplex PCR; TCRdb's table is partial and in-frame only. Among hundreds of thousands of clones listed, around 86% were seen once. Sequenced input: PBMCs or T cells enriched from blood (not recorded which). The source is a woman between 40 and 55 years old with acute COVID-19.

V and J are TRBV29-1 and TRBJ1-1, with D hard to call. The CDR3 runs to 13 residues. Germline lookup yields CDR1 SQVTM and CDR2 ANQGSEA. V shed 7 bases and J shed 5 bases, with 17 bases lying between them. CDR3 loop: CSAHPGLETEAFF. CDR3 bases: TGCAGCGCCCATCCGGGTTTGGAGACTGAAGCTTTCTTT.

The chain combines TRBV6-5 with TRBJ1-2; TRBD1 agrees at 8 bases. Germline trimming cut 10 bases from V and 7 bases from J; bases unmatched to any gene: 11. Germline V CDR1 and CDR2: MNHEY, SVGAGI. The CDR3 has 13 amino acids. The CDR3 DNA follows: TGTGCCACCCTAGTAGGCAGGGGGCTTGGCTACACCTTC. Residues: CATLVGRGLGYTF.

The chain joins TRBV7-9 to TRBJ2-7; the D gene is possibly TRBD2 (5 bases). The CDR3 totals 13 residues. From germline, CDR1 is SEHNR and CDR2 FQNEAQ (reference sequence). Trimming removed 5 bases at V and 7 bases at J, with 15 bases between. The CDR3, as DNA: TGTGCCAGCAGCCGCTACGGGGATGGGGAGCAGTACTTC. It encodes CASSRYGDGEQYF.

The genes are TRBV15 and TRBJ1-5; 7 bases fit TRBD1. From germline, CDR1 is LNHNV and CDR2 YYDKDF (reference sequence). The CDR3 extends over 17 amino acids. V lost 1 base and J lost 0; bases outside the gene matches: 6. The CDR3 region is CATSRVWDSYSNQPQHF. CDR3 DNA sequence: TGTGCCACCAGCAGAGTCTGGGACAGTTATAGCAATCAGCCCCAGCATTTT.

The chain uses TRBV19 and TRBJ2-3, with TRBD2 identical over 8 bases. Unmatched junction bases numbered 10, after V lost 8 bases and J lost 6 bases. The CDR3 is 14 amino acids. The germline CDR1 and CDR2 sequences are LNHDA and SQIVND (reference sequence). The CDR3 sequence is CASSLAGRPDTQYF. CDR3 coding DNA: TGTGCCAGTTCCTTAGCGGGACGGCCGGATACGCAGTATTTT.

The chain joins TRBV28 to TRBJ2-7; the match to TRBD2 covers 9 bases. Germline assignment: CDR1 MDHEN and CDR2 SYDVKM. V dropped 7 bases and J dropped 5; count of bases not matched to a gene: 12. The CDR3 totals 15 residues. The CDR3 bases are TGTGCCAGCACCACCCCGGGTAGCGGGAGCGACGAGCAGTACTTC. This gives the protein CASTTPGSGSDEQYF.

The V gene is TRBV21-1, the J gene TRBJ2-7; TRBD2 was called by the table and not checked on the DNA. TRBV21-1 is a known pseudogene. This CDR3 has 15 amino acids. The CDR3 is CASSKSGEASYEQYF. The CDR3 DNA is TGTGCCAGCAGCAAAAGCGGGGAGGCCTCCTACGAGCAGTACTTC.

The chain uses TRBV6-5 and TRBJ2-7; TRBD1 agrees at 8 bases. The junction had 3 bases not matched to a gene; V was cut back by 6 bases and J by 5 bases. Per germline, CDR1 MNHEY and CDR2 SVGAGI. This CDR3 comprises 12 residues. CDR3: CASRRTGNEQYF. The DNA of the CDR3 is TGTGCCAGCAGACGGACAGGGAACGAGCAGTACTTC.

The CDR3 spells CASSLQGAGNEQFF. CDR3 sequence (DNA): TGTGCCAGCAGCTTGCAGGGGGCCGGCAATGAGCAGTTCTTC. The rearrangement uses TRBV5-4 and TRBJ2-1; 8 positions match TRBD1. Per germline, CDR1 SGHNT and CDR2 YYREEE (reference sequence). The CDR3 runs to 14 residues. J gave up 6 bases and V 1 base, and 3 bases lay outside the gene matches.

The gene calls are TRBV19 and TRBJ2-1, with 10 bases fitting TRBD1. V lost 0 bases and J lost 8; bases outside the gene matches: 13. The length of the CDR3 is 18 residues. Per germline, CDR1 LNHDA and CDR2 SQIVND (reference sequence). The CDR3: CASSIEGPGQGFGHEQFF. The CDR3, as DNA: TGTGCCAGTAGTATAGAGGGGCCGGGACAGGGGTTCGGACATGAGCAGTTCTTC.

The J gene is TRBJ2-5, the V gene TRBV20-1, with 7 bases that match TRBD1. Trimming took 7 bases from V and 5 from J; bases not matched to a gene: 4. Germline assignment: CDR1 DFQATT and CDR2 SNEGSKA (reference sequence). The CDR3 loop spans 11 amino acids. The CDR3 DNA sequence: TGCAGTGTCCCGACAGGGGAGACCCAGTACTTC. This encodes CSVPTGETQYF.

V and J are TRBV5-1 and TRBJ2-7, with TRBD1 as a possible D gene (5 bases). The CDR3 is made up of 14 amino acids. The germline V and J ends were trimmed by 0 bases and 2 bases, with 9 bases remaining between them. From germline, CDR1 is SGHRS and CDR2 YFSETQ. CDR3 coding DNA: TGCGCCAGCAGCTTGGAGGGGCCTACCTACGAGCAGTACTTC. Its translation: CASSLEGPTYEQYF.

This clone was detected a few times. The V call is TRBV3-1 (or the pseudogene TRBV3-2), the J call TRBJ2-1; the match to TRBD2 covers 9 bases. The CDR3 covers 17 residues. Germline V gene sequence: CDR1 LGHDT, CDR2 YNNKEL (reference sequence). V lost 1 base and J lost 6; bases outside the gene matches: 10. The CDR3 sequence is CASSQASGEPLINEQFF. The CDR3 DNA sequence: TGTGCCAGCAGCCAAGCTAGCGGGGAACCATTGATCAATGAGCAGTTCTTC.

The chain couples TRBV27 to TRBJ1-6; TRBD1 agrees at 7 bases. V was pared by 2 bases and J by 10 bases, with 20 bases of the junction left unmatched. The CDR3 runs 19 residues. Germline V gene sequence: CDR1 MNHEY, CDR2 SMNVEV (reference sequence). CDR3 nucleotides: TGTGCCAGCAGTTTAAAACGCCTACAGGGGCAGGGATGGAGCTCACCCCTCCACTTT. It yields the protein CASSLKRLQGQGWSSPLHF.